A single sample gave rise to the 14 T cell receptor beta chains below, sequenced in a study of T cells expressing NK-cell markers. Using the 5' RACE reads, TCRdb records one entry per CDR3 protein without DNA. This sample's table has about 150,000 distinct CDR3 sequences. Sequenced sample: blood T cells: a sorted CD56 or NKG2C T cell subset, CD4+ or CD8+ T cells, or bulk PBMC T cells (not recorded which). These receptors all come from a woman between 45 and 65 years old in good health.

The V call is TRBV5-1, the J call TRBJ2-3; TCRdb names TRBD2, which stays unverified in the absence of DNA. Per the germline V gene, CDR1 is SGHRS and CDR2 is YFSETQ. The CDR3 sequence is 15 residues long. The CDR3 sequence is CASSTWELSTDTQYF.

The chain links TRBV24-1 to TRBJ2-5. The CDR3 totals 13 residues. The V gene's germline CDR1 is KGHDR and CDR2 SFDVKD. CDR3 loop: CATSERPWETQYF.

The V and J genes are TRBV6-5 and TRBJ2-5; TCRdb picks TRBD1, but there is no DNA to check that call. This CDR3 spans 17 amino acids. The germline CDR1 and CDR2 sequences are MNHEY and SVGAGI. CDR3: CASSYSMPRTDQETQYF.

The chain recombines TRBV27 with TRBJ2-1; TCRdb's assignment of TRBD2 cannot be checked, as there is no DNA. There are 16 residues in the CDR3. Germline lookup yields CDR1 MNHEY and CDR2 SMNVEV (reference sequence). CDR3 sequence: CASSDLAVEMAGEQFF.

V usage is TRBV10-3 and J usage is TRBJ1-1; with no DNA, the TCRdb D assignment of TRBD1 cannot be verified. The CDR3 has 14 residues. The germline CDR1 and CDR2 sequences are ENHRY and SYGVKD. The CDR3 sequence is CAISDPGTVTEAFF.

V gene TRBV7-9 combines with J gene TRBJ1-4. The CDR3 runs 17 residues. Per germline, CDR1 SEHNR and CDR2 FQNEAQ (reference sequence). This CDR3 reads CASSSLGPVGPNEKLFF.

J is TRBJ2-1 and V is TRBV29-1; TCRdb lists TRBD2, though no DNA is available to test this call. Germline-derived CDR1 and CDR2 are SQVTM and ANQGSEA. The CDR3 extends over 14 amino acids. The CDR3: CSVAGTVIYNEQFF.

V gene TRBV6-5 combines with J gene TRBJ2-3; TCRdb returns TRBD1, unconfirmable since there is no DNA. There are 15 residues in the CDR3. Germline CDR1 is MNHEY and CDR2 is SVGAGI. CDR3 residues: CASSWGTMPPDTQYF.

The chain joins TRBV4-1 to TRBJ2-4; TCRdb reports TRBD1, a call that lacks DNA to check it against. The CDR3 totals 14 residues. CDR1 is MGHRA, CDR2 YSYEKL, per germline. Here the CDR3 reads CASSSGTDGNIQYF.

The genes are TRBV27 and TRBJ2-5; there is no DNA to check the TCRdb D call of TRBD1. Germline V gene lookup returns CDR1 MNHEY and CDR2 SMNVEV (reference sequence). The CDR3 totals 11 residues. CDR3 amino acids: CATGQGETQYF.

The chain carries TRBV9 and TRBJ1-1; as DNA is missing, the TRBD1 call by TCRdb cannot be tested. This CDR3 region has 13 residues. CDR1 and CDR2 (germline): SGDLS, YYNGEE. CDR3 region: CASSEQGLTEAFF. Together with reference TRBV9 and TRBJ1-1, the CDR3 gives the full variable domain: DSGVTQTPKHLITATGQRVTLRCSPRSGDLSVYWYQQSLDQGLQFLIQYYNGEERAKGNILERFSAQQFPDLHSELNLSSLELGDSALYFCASSEQGLTEAFFGQGTRLTVV.

The gene calls are TRBV25-1 and TRBJ2-5. The CDR3 length is 13 residues. Germline V gives CDR1 MGHDK, CDR2 SYGVNS. The CDR3 loop reads CASSIDPEETQYF.

This chain uses TRBV4-1 with TRBJ2-1; as DNA is missing, the TRBD2 call by TCRdb cannot be tested. CDR1 MGHRA and CDR2 YSYEKL come from the germline V gene. This CDR3 comprises 15 residues. The CDR3 sequence: CASSRWMAGGNEQFF.

V usage is TRBV6-6 and J usage is TRBJ2-1; TCRdb picks TRBD1, but there is no DNA to check that call. The CDR3 sequence is 14 residues long. Per germline, CDR1 MNHNY and CDR2 SVGAGI (reference sequence). CDR3 residues: CASRSGGADNEQFF.